One sample yielded the 27 T cell receptor beta chains listed below, sequenced in a study of blood T cell repertoires in COVID-19. TCRdb keeps only in-frame clones here, not all; method: immunoSEQ multiplex PCR. The repertoire has a few hundred thousand clones, 70% to 90% of them found once; the top ten carry 0.95% to 1%. Sequenced: peripheral blood. These receptors came from a woman aged 40-49 years who had recovered from COVID-19.

The rearrangement links TRBV9 to TRBJ2-3; D gene uncertain. Trimming pared 1 base from V and 2 bases from J, leaving 11 bases between. Germline assignment: CDR1 SGDLS and CDR2 YYNGEE. There are 15 residues in the CDR3. CDR3 nucleotides: TGTGCCAGCAGCGTACTGGGCGCTATCACAGATACGCAGTATTTT. Its translation: CASSVLGAITDTQYF.

The chain links TRBV5-8 to TRBJ2-5; D is possibly TRBD2 (6 bases). V gave up 2 bases and J gave up 5 bases, with 16 bases separating them. Germline V lookup: CDR1 SGHTS, CDR2 YDEGEE. The CDR3 has 15 amino acids. The CDR3 loop is CASSLDSGRYETQYF. The CDR3 region has the DNA TGTGCCAGCAGCTTAGACAGTGGGAGGTACGAGACCCAGTACTTC.

V usage is TRBV6-2 or TRBV6-3 and J usage is TRBJ2-3, with D unclear. Germline CDR1 reads MNHEY; CDR2 reads SVGEGT. CDR3 length: 15 residues. The V end was cut by 2 bases, the J end by 3 bases, with 12 bases between. The CDR3 region is CASSYGSFRTDTQYF. In nucleotides, the CDR3 is TGTGCCAGCAGTTACGGTAGCTTCCGGACAGATACGCAGTATTTT.

The chain couples TRBV19 to TRBJ2-5, with 10 bases matching TRBD1. Germline V gene lookup returns CDR1 LNHDA and CDR2 SQIVND (reference sequence). V dropped 10 bases and J dropped 5; count of bases not matched to a gene: 7. The CDR3 extends over 13 amino acids. CDR3 in amino acids: CATSGTGEETQYF. In DNA, the CDR3 is TGTGCCACCTCTGGGACAGGGGAGGAGACCCAGTACTTC.

J is TRBJ2-1 and V is TRBV5-4; 8 bases align to TRBD2. The CDR3 sequence is 16 residues long. CDR1 and CDR2 from the germline V gene are SGHNT and YYREEE (reference sequence). V dropped 4 bases and J dropped 3; count of bases not matched to a gene: 9. DNA for the CDR3: TGTGCCAGCAGCCCGGGCGGTAGCGGGAACTACAATGAGCAGTTCTTC. This encodes CASSPGGSGNYNEQFF.

J is TRBJ2-5 and V is TRBV18; the D gene is possibly TRBD2 (5 bases). This CDR3 has 14 amino acids. The germline gives CDR1 KGHSH, CDR2 LQKENI. V was trimmed by 6 bases and J by 9 bases, leaving 20 bases between them. Here the CDR3 DNA reads TGTGCCAGCTCCCCCGAGGGCAATCGAAGGTCCCAGTACTTC. Translated: CASSPEGNRRSQYF.

The chain links TRBV19 to TRBJ1-4, with 7 nucleotides matching TRBD1. CDR1 is LNHDA and CDR2 is SQIVND in the germline V gene (reference sequence). CDR3 length equals 15 residues. The V and J ends lost 3 bases and 7 bases, in that order; junction bases with no gene match: 8. CDR3 protein: CASSIGDSGSEKLFF. The CDR3 DNA sequence: TGTGCCAGTAGTATTGGGGACAGCGGGAGTGAAAAACTGTTTTTT.

The chain employs TRBV18 and TRBJ2-7, with TRBD1 matching over 7 bases. The CDR3 runs to 15 residues. The V gene's germline CDR1 is KGHSH and CDR2 LQKENI. The V and J ends lost 3 bases and 0 bases, in that order; junction bases with no gene match: 5. Written as DNA, the CDR3 is TGTGCCAGCTCACCCAGGGGGTCTTACTCCTACGAGCAGTACTTC. Amino acids: CASSPRGSYSYEQYF.

The gene calls are TRBV29-1 and TRBJ2-7, with 8 bases aligning to TRBD1. Looked up from germline, CDR1 is SQVTM and CDR2 is ANQGSEA. The CDR3 loop spans 13 amino acids. The trim removed 4 bases at V and 2 bases at J, leaving 4 bases unmatched. The CDR3 reads CSVGMDRAYEQYF. The CDR3 DNA is TGCAGCGTTGGTATGGACAGGGCCTACGAGCAGTACTTC.

The chain joins TRBV18 to TRBJ1-1; 9 bases fit TRBD1. Germline V gene sequence: CDR1 KGHSH, CDR2 LQKENI. The CDR3 has 14 residues. V shed 6 bases and J 8 bases; nucleotides not matched to a gene: 10. The CDR3 is CASSTDRGGTEAFF. The CDR3 DNA follows: TGTGCCAGCTCGACCGACAGGGGGGGAACGGAAGCTTTCTTT.

V usage is TRBV7-9 and J usage is TRBJ1-1; 7 bases match TRBD1. The length of the CDR3 is 15 residues. Looked up from germline, CDR1 is SEHNR and CDR2 is FQNEAQ (reference sequence). Trimming at V came to 5 bases and at J to 11 bases, leaving 17 bases not matched to a gene. The CDR3, as DNA: TGTGCCAGCAGCCCCCGCGGAGGGGGCCCATCCGGGGCTTTCTTT. This sequence encodes CASSPRGGGPSGAFF.

The V call is TRBV19, the J call TRBJ2-2; TRBD2 might be the D (6 bases). There are 14 residues in the CDR3. In germline, CDR1 is LNHDA, CDR2 SQIVND (reference sequence). Between the trimmed V and J ends, which lost 7 bases and 4 bases, there was a span of 13 bases. The CDR3: CASTPGLGTGELFF. The CDR3 DNA follows: TGTGCCAGTACCCCGGGACTGGGCACCGGGGAGCTGTTTTTT.

This rearrangement joins TRBV24-1 to TRBJ2-1; 8 bases map to TRBD2. CDR1 and CDR2 from the germline V gene are KGHDR and SFDVKD. The trim removed 8 bases at V and 6 bases at J, leaving 5 bases unmatched. The CDR3 has 13 amino acids. CDR3 in DNA: TGTGCCACCACCACCCGGGGGGGCAATGAGCAGTTCTTC. The encoded protein is CATTTRGGNEQFF.

The genes are TRBV4-1 and TRBJ1-4; D uncertain. In germline, CDR1 is MGHRA, CDR2 YSYEKL. V dropped 0 bases and J dropped 1 base, with 9 bases sitting between them. The CDR3 spans 16 residues. The CDR3 loop is CASSQDRRRTNEKLFF. CDR3 in DNA: TGCGCCAGCAGCCAAGACAGGCGACGAACTAATGAAAAACTGTTTTTT.

This chain links TRBV6-5 with TRBJ1-2, with TRBD1 identical over 8 bases. CDR3 length: 13 residues. V lost 4 bases and J lost 8; bases outside the gene matches: 6. The V gene's germline CDR1 is MNHEY and CDR2 SVGAGI. DNA for the CDR3: TGTGCCAGCAGTTCGGGCAGGGGGCTAGGCTACACCTTC. It translates to CASSSGRGLGYTF.

The chain carries TRBV19 and TRBJ1-1; TRBD1 matches at 7 bases. Germline CDR1 and CDR2: LNHDA and SQIVND (reference sequence). The CDR3 runs to 14 residues. J gave up 4 bases and V 5 bases, and 7 bases lay outside the gene matches. The CDR3 region has the DNA TGTGCCAGTAGTCGGGGCCAGGGGGTCACTGAAGCTTTCTTT. Encoded protein: CASSRGQGVTEAFF.

The V and J genes are TRBV6-1 and TRBJ1-3; the D is unclear. The CDR3 runs 13 residues. V was trimmed by 3 bases and J by 3 bases, leaving 6 bases between them. Per germline, CDR1 MNHNS and CDR2 SASEGT. The chain's CDR3 is CASSDGIGNTIYF. Here the CDR3 DNA reads TGTGCCAGCAGTGACGGGATTGGAAACACCATATATTTT.

The chain recombines TRBV11-2 with TRBJ1-1; TRBD1 aligns across 9 bases. J gave up 5 bases and V 2 bases, and 6 bases lay outside the gene matches. This CDR3 comprises 15 residues. CDR1 is SGHAT, CDR2 FQNNGV, per germline. DNA for the CDR3: TGTGCCAGCAGCTTAACACAGGGGGCGGGTACTGAAGCTTTCTTT. Its protein product is CASSLTQGAGTEAFF. Complete variable domain (other parts from reference TRBV11-2 and TRBJ1-1): EAGVAQSPRYKIIEKRQSVAFWCNPISGHATLYWYQQILGQGPKLLIQFQNNGVVDDSQLPKDRFSAERLKGVDSTLKIQPAKLEDSAVYLCASSLTQGAGTEAFFGQGTRLTVV.

V usage is TRBV7-8 and J usage is TRBJ2-1, with 9 bases identical to TRBD1. Germline V gene lookup returns CDR1 SGHVS and CDR2 FQNEAQ. The V and J ends lost 5 bases and 6 bases, in that order; junction bases with no gene match: 5. This CDR3 region has 14 residues. This chain's CDR3 is CASSPRDRVNEQFF. The CDR3 DNA reads as TGTGCCAGCAGCCCCCGGGACAGGGTCAATGAGCAGTTCTTC.

The sample holds one count of this clone. The DNA for the CDR3 is TGCAGCGTCCAGACTAGCGGGAGGGCCGGGGAGACCCAGTACTTC. This translates into CSVQTSGRAGETQYF. The chain couples TRBV29-1 to TRBJ2-5; 14 bases agree with TRBD2. Germline CDR1 SQVTM, CDR2 ANQGSEA. The CDR3 totals 15 residues. After removal of 6 bases from V and 5 bases from J, the junction contained 8 bases not matched to a gene.

In its sample, this clone was seen once. The chain combines TRBV5-8 with TRBJ2-7; 7 bases fit TRBD1. The CDR3 loop spans 15 amino acids. In germline, CDR1 is SGHTS, CDR2 YDEGEE. J lost 2 bases, V lost 4 bases, and 9 bases had no gene match. CDR3 nucleotides: TGTGCCAGCAGCCCCATGGACAGGAGCACCTACGAGCAGTACTTC. Encoded protein: CASSPMDRSTYEQYF.

This sequence joins TRBV30 and TRBJ2-1; 9 bases agree with TRBD2. Trimming removed 1 base from V and 15 bases from J; junction bases left unmatched: 10. Germline V gives CDR1 GTSNPN, CDR2 SVGIG (reference sequence). The CDR3 is 13 amino acids. CDR3: CAWSAGGAGGSFF. Here the CDR3 DNA reads TGTGCCTGGAGTGCGGGAGGAGCGGGAGGTTCGTTCTTC.

The V and J genes are TRBV30 and TRBJ2-5; TRBD2 might be the D (5 bases). Germline-derived CDR1 and CDR2 are GTSNPN and SVGIG (reference sequence). Deletions cut 4 bases from V and 5 bases from J, with 11 bases between. The CDR3 runs 12 residues. The CDR3 nucleotides are TGTGCCTGGACCGGACGGAGGGAGACCCAGTACTTC. It yields the protein CAWTGRRETQYF.

This chain links TRBV5-4 with TRBJ2-6; 8 nucleotides line up with TRBD2. This CDR3 comprises 16 residues. V lost 4 bases, J lost 4 bases, and 7 bases stayed unmatched. CDR1 SGHNT and CDR2 YYREEE come from the germline V gene (reference sequence). The CDR3 sequence is CASSPGGAGGANVLTF. The DNA for the CDR3 is TGTGCCAGCAGCCCCGGGGGGGCGGGCGGGGCCAACGTCCTGACTTTC.

The rearrangement links TRBV14 to TRBJ2-1; D may be TRBD1 (5 bases). The ends were cut back, 5 bases at V and 0 bases at J, with 8 bases in the middle. The CDR3 is 14 residues long. Germline V CDR1 and CDR2: SGHDN, FVKESK. The CDR3 loop reads CASSRGNSYNEQFF. CDR3 DNA: TGTGCCAGCAGCAGGGGCAACTCCTACAATGAGCAGTTCTTC. The entire variable domain, with the rest obtained from reference TRBV14 and TRBJ2-1, is as follows: EAGVTQFPSHSVIEKGQTVTLRCDPISGHDNLYWYRRVMGKEIKFLLHFVKESKQDESGMPNNRFLAERTGGTYSTLKVQPAELEDSGVYFCASSRGNSYNEQFFGPGTRLTVL.

V and J are TRBV18 and TRBJ1-4, with 9 bases that match TRBD1. Unmatched junction bases numbered 9, after V lost 1 base and J lost 0 bases. The germline CDR1 and CDR2 sequences are KGHSH and LQKENI. The CDR3 consists of 19 residues. CDR3 protein: CASSPRDRALFATNEKLFF. For the CDR3, the DNA is TGTGCCAGCTCACCACGGGACAGGGCCTTATTTGCAACTAATGAAAAACTGTTTTTT.

The chain is built from TRBV9 and TRBJ1-6; D may be TRBD1 (6 bases). The ends were cut back, 7 bases at V and 6 bases at J, with 11 bases in the middle. There are 13 residues in the CDR3. CDR1 and CDR2 (germline): SGDLS, YYNGEE. For the CDR3, the DNA is TGTGCCAGCGGGGACACGCCTAATTCACCCCTCCACTTT. Translation gives CASGDTPNSPLHF.